This TCR beta chain was recorded in a study of PD-L1 blockade in urothelial cancer. Turning to the study itself: About 90% of the 29 patients were males with bladder-origin urothelial cancer. Reported median T cell count for blood samples was around 140,000. The authors examined blood 3 weeks (second dose) and 6 weeks after treatment start. Prior exposure to chemotherapy in patients amounted to 0 to 3 regimens received.

Generated by immunoSEQ multiplex PCR, the TCRdb table keeps only in-frame clones and is missing some. Of some 66,000 clones listed, approximately 83% are singletons. The CDR3 spans 13 residues. The time point was: pretreatment peripheral blood. The V and J genes are TRBV21-1 and TRBJ2-1; the table's TRBD2 call for D was not verified on the DNA. TRBV21-1 represents a pseudogene. The origin of this receptor is a man aged 60 to 75 with urothelial cancer. The sequences come from PBMCs, collected around atezolizumab (anti-PD-L1) treatment. In DNA, the CDR3 is TGTGCCACCCACTTGCGGATCTACAATGAGCAGTTCTTC. It yields the protein CATHLRIYNEQFF.